Below, one TCR beta chain is given with its context. Its antigen is not yet known. There are no base qualities to consult, and no much larger clone falls within one base. This sample is drawn from a study of tumor-infiltrating lymphocytes in localized non-small cell lung cancer (dated by TCRdb to about 2021). Looking at the study overall: Several histologies were represented in the cohort, which also included both smokers and never-smokers as well as patients whose samples were collected after neoadjuvant chemotherapy. Each patient contributed resected tumor tissue and uninvolved lung tissue from the same patient, described as non-adjacent to the tumor. TCR sequencing was one of several integrated assays, alongside flow cytometry, multiplex immunofluorescence, RNA-seq, exome sequencing and proteomics, applied to the same patients. A total of approximately 50 patients were part of the paired comparison of immunoSEQ T-cell fraction between tumor and uninvolved lung. The overall ICON cohort was composed of around 150 surgical patients with localized non-small cell lung cancer whose tumors were resected.

Enrollment in ICON was initiated in early 2016, and the last patient was enrolled in 2018. In a subcohort of under 95 patients, fresh tumor and matched uninvolved tissue were collected for in-depth immune analyses, with TCR sequencing among those analyses. DNA isolated from bulk tissue, without cell sorting, was used for TCR sequencing. CDR1 and CDR2 are read off the germline V gene as SGHRS and YFSETQ. The CDR3 holds 12 amino acids from the cysteine to the phenylalanine. CDR3 DNA only is kept here, 36 bases in frame from base 1. The junction shows trimming of 4 bases on V and 3 bases on J, plus 6 bases between the germline ends. The T-cell fraction in tumor and uninvolved lung tissue was provided by TCR sequencing with the immunoSEQ assay. The source study handled its data this way. In the survival analysis, patients were divided into a high T-cell fraction group (upper tertile) and a low T-cell fraction group (lower two tertiles), and the two groups were compared using a log-rank test. A signed-rank test was used to test paired tumor versus uninvolved lung differences in T-cell fraction. The table comes from immuneACCESS by way of TCRdb, which keeps in-frame sequences with V and J called. Part of the clones is missing from these tables; in studies checked, under half for an unresolved V gene and the rest for unknown reasons. V, J and clone size are those of that table, while D and trimming were read from the DNA. This sample is represented by over 15,000 clones; around 76% of them were singletons. Roughly 9.8% of the sample is in the top ten clones.

Overall results and qualifications from the work: Tumor T-cell fraction from TCR sequencing was not associated with recurrence-free survival (p = 0.61). No difference in TCR-derived T-cell fraction was observed between the flow cytometry-defined immunotypes IM1 (good prognosis) and IM2 (poor prognosis). Consistent with immunofluorescence CD3 counts, TCRbeta sequencing supported greater T cell infiltration in tumors than in uninvolved lung tissue. Different pieces of the same tissue were used for different assays, so technical variation could not be separated from intratumor heterogeneity. Since assay coverage differed from patient to patient depending on how much tissue was available, TCR sequencing was done for only a subset of the cohort.

The sample comprised lung tumor tissue. The V and J segments used are TRBV5-1 and TRBJ2-3; the D gene assignment is ambiguous. The receptor comes from a human donor with non-small cell lung cancer. The sequenced DNA is TGCGCCAGCAGCCCAGGAACAGATACGCAGTATTTT. Its translation is CASSPGTDTQYF.